This T cell receptor beta chain was sequenced in a study of Graves' ophthalmopathy and Graves' hyperthyroidism. Ten or more counts support this clonotype. Amplification from RNA transcripts yielded the TCR beta CDR3 regions. RT-PCR was first run with HTBI primers, then multiplex PCR in a second round. TCRdb ran MiXCR on the multiplex PCR reads and lists one entry per CDR3 protein. The data contain nearly 400,000 distinct CDR3 sequences, around 20% of them singletons. The TCR was taken from a woman between 18 and 29 years old with Graves' ophthalmopathy. The sample was peripheral blood.

In DNA, the CDR3 is TGTGCCAGTTCTGGACCTACCTCCTACGAGCAGTACTTC. Encoded protein: CASSGPTSYEQYF. V and J are TRBV6-2 or TRBV6-3 and TRBJ2-7; D unresolved. The CDR3 spans 13 residues. Trimming stripped 9 bases from V and 0 bases from J, with 12 bases between. The germline V gene encodes CDR1 MNHEY and CDR2 SVGEGT.